The sample holds a few counts of the clone carrying this T cell receptor (beta chain). Its antigen is as yet unknown. The CDR3 has 16 amino acids. V was cut by 2 bases and J by 8 bases, with 19 bases left in between. The V gene's germline CDR1 is MDHEN and CDR2 SYDVKM. This entry comes from a study of blood T cells in healthy people across ages. Study observations and caveats: Older individuals had lower TCR beta diversity per million T cells (the decline was roughly linear).

Next came a second PCR, run for about 7 to 12 cycles, which used a sample-barcoded 5' primer along with a J-beta primer mix. No fewer than 3 million CDR3-containing paired-end reads came from each sample. TCRdb analysed the 5' RACE reads with MiXCR anew, one entry per CDR3 protein. The table lists fewer than 2,000,000 distinct CDR3 sequences, about 31% of them singletons, with roughly 12% in the top ten. V and J are TRBV28 and TRBJ2-4; D possibly corresponds to TRBD2 (5 bases). Sample: blood. The clonotype originates from a woman in her 30s in good health. The DNA for the CDR3 is TGTGCCAGCAGTTTAGGGTCGGCGGGCCTCATGTACATTCAGTACTTC. Translating gives CASSLGSAGLMYIQYF.